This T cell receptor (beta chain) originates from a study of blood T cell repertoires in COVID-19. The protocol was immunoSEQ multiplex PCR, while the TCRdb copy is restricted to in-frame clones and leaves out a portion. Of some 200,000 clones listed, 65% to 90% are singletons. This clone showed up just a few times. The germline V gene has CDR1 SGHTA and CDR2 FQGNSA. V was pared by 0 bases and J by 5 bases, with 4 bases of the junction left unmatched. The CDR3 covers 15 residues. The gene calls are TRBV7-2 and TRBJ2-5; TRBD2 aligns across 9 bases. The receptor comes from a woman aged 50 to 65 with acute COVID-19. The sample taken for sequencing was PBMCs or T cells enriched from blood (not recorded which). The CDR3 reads CASSLASGSRETQYF. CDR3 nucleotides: TGTGCCAGCAGCTTAGCTAGCGGGAGTCGGGAGACCCAGTACTTC.